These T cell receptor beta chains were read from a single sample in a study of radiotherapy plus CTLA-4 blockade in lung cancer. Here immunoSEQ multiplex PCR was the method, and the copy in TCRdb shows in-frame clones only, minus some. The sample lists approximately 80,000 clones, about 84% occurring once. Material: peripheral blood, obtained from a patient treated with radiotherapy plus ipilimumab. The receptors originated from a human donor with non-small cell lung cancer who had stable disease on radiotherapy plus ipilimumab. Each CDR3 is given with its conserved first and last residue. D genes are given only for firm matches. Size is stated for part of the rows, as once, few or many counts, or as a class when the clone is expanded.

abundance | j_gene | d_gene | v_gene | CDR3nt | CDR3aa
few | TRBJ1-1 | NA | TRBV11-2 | TGTGCCAGCAGCGCAGACAGGATGAACACTGAAGCTTTCTTT | CASSADRMNTEAFF
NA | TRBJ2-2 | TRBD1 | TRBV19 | TGTGCCAGTAGTTCGCCGGGACAGGGACTCGGGGAGCTGTTTTTT | CASSSPGQGLGELFF
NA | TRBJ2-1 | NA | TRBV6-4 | TGTGCCAGCAGTTCCGAGGTAGCGGAACCAAATGAGCAGTTCTTC | CASSSEVAEPNEQFF
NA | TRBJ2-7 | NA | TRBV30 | TGTGCCTGGAGTGTACGGGGGGCCTTTCCCTACGAGCAGTACTTC | CAWSVRGAFPYEQYF
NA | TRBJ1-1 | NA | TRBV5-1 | TGCGCCAGCAGCTTGGACCGGGCCAAGACGACTGAAGCTTTCTTT | CASSLDRAKTTEAFF
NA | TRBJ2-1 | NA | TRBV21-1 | TGTGCCAGCAGCAAAGTAAACCCAGGGGAGGCTAGCGGGACCTCCTACAATGAGCAGTTCTTC | CASSKVNPGEASGTSYNEQFF
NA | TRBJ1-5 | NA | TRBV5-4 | TGTGCCAGCAGCTCCCAGGGTACCAATCAGCCCCAGCATTTT | CASSSQGTNQPQHF
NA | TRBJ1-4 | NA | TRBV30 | TGTGCCTGGAGTGGACCTGCTGAACTGTTTTTT | CAWSGPAELFF
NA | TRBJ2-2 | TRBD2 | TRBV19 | TGTGCCAGTAGTACCCGGACTAGCGGGGGGTTCAACACCGGGGAGCTGTTTTTT | CASSTRTSGGFNTGELFF
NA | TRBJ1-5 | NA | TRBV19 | TGTGCCAGTAGGTCGGAGGGGCTTGGCAATCAGCCCCAGCATTTT | CASRSEGLGNQPQHF
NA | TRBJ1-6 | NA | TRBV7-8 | TGTGCCAGCGGGGCGAGCTCCTATAATTCACCCCTCCACTTT | CASGASSYNSPLHF
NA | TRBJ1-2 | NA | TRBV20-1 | TGCAGTGCTAGCGGGAATTTGGGCTACACCTTC | CSASGNLGYTF
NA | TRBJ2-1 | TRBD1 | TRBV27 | TGTGCCAGCAGTCGACAGGGTGTTTACAATGAGCAGTTCTTC | CASSRQGVYNEQFF
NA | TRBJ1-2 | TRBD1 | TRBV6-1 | TGTGCCAGCAGTTTGGGGGACAGTTACTATGGCTACACCTTC | CASSLGDSYYGYTF
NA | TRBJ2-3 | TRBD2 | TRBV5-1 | TGCGCCAGCAACCCGACTAGCGGGGTTGTAGATACGCAGTATTTT | CASNPTSGVVDTQYF
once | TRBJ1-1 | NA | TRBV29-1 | TGCAGCGTTGAGGGACCCAAGAACACTGAAGCTTTCTTT | CSVEGPKNTEAFF
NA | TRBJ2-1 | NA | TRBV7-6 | TGTGCCAGCAGCTTACGGGCGGATTTCGGGGACAATGAGCAGTTCTTC | CASSLRADFGDNEQFF
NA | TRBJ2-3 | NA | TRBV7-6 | TGTGCCAGCAGCTTAGAAAAGGCAGATACGCAGTATTTT | CASSLEKADTQYF
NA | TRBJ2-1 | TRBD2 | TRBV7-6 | TGTGCCAGCAGCCAACTAGCGGGGGCTTCCTACAATGAGCAGTTCTTC | CASSQLAGASYNEQFF
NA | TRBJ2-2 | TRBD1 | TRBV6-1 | TGTGCCAGCAGGACAGGGGGCAACACCGGGGAGCTGTTTTTT | CASRTGGNTGELFF
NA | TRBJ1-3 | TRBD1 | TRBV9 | TGTGCCAGCGGAACAGGGGCCGACGGAAACACCATATATTTT | CASGTGADGNTIYF
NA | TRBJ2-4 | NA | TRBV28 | TGTGCCAGCAGATTCACATTAGCCAAAAACATTCAGTACTTC | CASRFTLAKNIQYF
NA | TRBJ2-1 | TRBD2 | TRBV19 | TGTGCCAGTAGTAGACTAGCGGGGGGCTATGAGCAGTTCTTC | CASSRLAGGYEQFF
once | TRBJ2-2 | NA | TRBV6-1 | TGTGCCAGCAGCCCCACCTTCAAGGCCGGGGAGCTGTTTTTT | CASSPTFKAGELFF
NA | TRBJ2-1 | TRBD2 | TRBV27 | TGTGCCAGCAGCGGGACTAGAAGAGGCAATGAGCAGTTCTTC | CASSGTRRGNEQFF
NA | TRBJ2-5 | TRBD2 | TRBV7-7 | TGTGCTAGCAGCTTACTAGCGAGAGAGACCCAGTACTTC | CASSLLARETQYF
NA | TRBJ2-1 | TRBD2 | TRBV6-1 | TGTGCCAGCAGTGAACTGTCGAGGAGCGGGGTTAATGAGCAGTTCTTC | CASSELSRSGVNEQFF
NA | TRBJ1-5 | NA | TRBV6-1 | TGTGCCAGCACCGGGACACTTAATCAGCCCCAGCATTTT | CASTGTLNQPQHF
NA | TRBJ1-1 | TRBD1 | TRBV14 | TGTGCCAGCAGCCAACGACAGGGTCGGGCTGAAGCTTTCTTT | CASSQRQGRAEAFF
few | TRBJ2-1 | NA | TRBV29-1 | TGCAGCCTGGGGCGGGACTACAATGAGCAGTTCTTC | CSLGRDYNEQFF
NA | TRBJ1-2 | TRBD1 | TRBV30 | TGTGCCTGGAGCTATTCCCCCCGGGACAGGGGAGGCTCCTATGGCTACACCTTC | CAWSYSPRDRGGSYGYTF
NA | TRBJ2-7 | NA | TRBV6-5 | TGTGCCAGCAGTTACTCGACCAGGAAATACGAGCAGTACTTC | CASSYSTRKYEQYF
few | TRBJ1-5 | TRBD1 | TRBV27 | TGTGCCAGCAGTCCAAAACAGGGGGCCAGTAAGCAGCCCCAGCATTTT | CASSPKQGASKQPQHF
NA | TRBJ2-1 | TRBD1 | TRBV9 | TGTGCCAGCAGCCCACAGGGGCGCTACAATGAGCAGTTCTTC | CASSPQGRYNEQFF
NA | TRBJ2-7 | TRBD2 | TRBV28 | TGTGCCAGCAGTTTGAGTTGGACTAGCGGGAGGTCCTACGAGCAGTACTTC | CASSLSWTSGRSYEQYF